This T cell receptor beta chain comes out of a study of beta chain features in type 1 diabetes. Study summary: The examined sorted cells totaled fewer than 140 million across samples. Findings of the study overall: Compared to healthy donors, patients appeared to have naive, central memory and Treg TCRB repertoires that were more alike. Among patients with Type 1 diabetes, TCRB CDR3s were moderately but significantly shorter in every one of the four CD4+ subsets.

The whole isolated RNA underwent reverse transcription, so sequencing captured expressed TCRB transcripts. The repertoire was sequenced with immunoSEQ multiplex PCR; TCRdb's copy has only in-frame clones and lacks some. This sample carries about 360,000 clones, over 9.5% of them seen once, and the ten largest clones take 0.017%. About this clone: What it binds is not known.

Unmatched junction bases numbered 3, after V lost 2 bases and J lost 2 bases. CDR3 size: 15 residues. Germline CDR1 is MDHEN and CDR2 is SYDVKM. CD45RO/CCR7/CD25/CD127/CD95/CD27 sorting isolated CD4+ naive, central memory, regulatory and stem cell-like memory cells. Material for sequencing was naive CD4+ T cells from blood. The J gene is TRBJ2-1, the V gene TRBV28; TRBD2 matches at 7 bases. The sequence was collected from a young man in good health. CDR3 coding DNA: TGTGCCAGCAGTTTAACTGGGGGGGCCTACAATGAGCAGTTCTTC. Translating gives CASSLTGGAYNEQFF.